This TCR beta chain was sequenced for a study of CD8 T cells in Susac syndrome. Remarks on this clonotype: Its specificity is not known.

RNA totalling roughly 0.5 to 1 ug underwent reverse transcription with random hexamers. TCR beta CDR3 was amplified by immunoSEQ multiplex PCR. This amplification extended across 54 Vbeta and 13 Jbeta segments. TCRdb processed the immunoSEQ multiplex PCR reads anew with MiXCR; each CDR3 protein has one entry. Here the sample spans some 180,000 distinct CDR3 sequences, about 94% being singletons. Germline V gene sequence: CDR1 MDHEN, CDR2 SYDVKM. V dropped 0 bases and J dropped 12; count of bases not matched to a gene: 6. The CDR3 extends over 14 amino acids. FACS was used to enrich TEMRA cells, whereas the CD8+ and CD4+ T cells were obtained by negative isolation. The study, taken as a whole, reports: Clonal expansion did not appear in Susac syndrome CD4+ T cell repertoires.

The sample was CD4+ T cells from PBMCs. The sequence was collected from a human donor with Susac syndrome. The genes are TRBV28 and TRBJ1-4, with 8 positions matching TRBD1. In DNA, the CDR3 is TGTGCCAGCAGTTTATGGCAGGGGGCGCAGGAACTGTTTTTT. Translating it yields CASSLWQGAQELFF.